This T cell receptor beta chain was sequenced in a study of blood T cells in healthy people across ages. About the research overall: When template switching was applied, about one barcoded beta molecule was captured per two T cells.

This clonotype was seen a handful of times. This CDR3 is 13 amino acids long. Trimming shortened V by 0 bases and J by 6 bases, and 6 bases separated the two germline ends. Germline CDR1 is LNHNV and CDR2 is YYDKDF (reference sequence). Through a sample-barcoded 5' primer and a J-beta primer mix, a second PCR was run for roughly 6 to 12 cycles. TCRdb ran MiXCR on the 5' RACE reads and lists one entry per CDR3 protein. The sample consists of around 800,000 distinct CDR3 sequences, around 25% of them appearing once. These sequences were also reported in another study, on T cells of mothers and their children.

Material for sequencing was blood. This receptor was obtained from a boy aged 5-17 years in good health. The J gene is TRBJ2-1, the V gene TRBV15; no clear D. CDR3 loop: CATSRDLGNEQFF. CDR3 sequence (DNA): TGTGCCACCAGCAGAGATCTGGGCAATGAGCAGTTCTTC.